This T cell receptor beta chain originates from a study of shared clonotypes between healthy human individuals. Sequencing was performed with immunoSEQ multiplex PCR; in TCRdb, only in-frame clones are kept and a portion is missing. The sample has approximately 480,000 clones, about 80% seen once. The sequence was obtained from a middle-aged woman in good health. Some clones in this sample may be carry-over from other donors' samples. Sequenced: PBMCs.

Here the CDR3 reads CSVEVFTQNSYEQYF. DNA for the CDR3: TGCAGCGTTGAAGTGTTCACACAGAACTCCTACGAGCAGTACTTC. The rearrangement uses TRBV29-1 and TRBJ2-7; D is uncertain. CDR3 size: 15 residues. The germline gives CDR1 SQVTM, CDR2 ANQGSEA. Trimming took off 1 base at V and 0 bases at J, with 13 bases between the two ends.